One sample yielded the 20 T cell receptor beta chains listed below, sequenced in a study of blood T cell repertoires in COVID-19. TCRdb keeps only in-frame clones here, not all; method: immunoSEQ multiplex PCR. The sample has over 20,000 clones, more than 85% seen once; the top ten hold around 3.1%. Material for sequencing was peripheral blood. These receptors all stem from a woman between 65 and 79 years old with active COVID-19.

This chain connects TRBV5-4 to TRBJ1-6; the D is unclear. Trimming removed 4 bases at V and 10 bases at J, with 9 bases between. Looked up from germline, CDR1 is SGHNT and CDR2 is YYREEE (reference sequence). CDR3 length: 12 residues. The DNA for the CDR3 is TGTGCCAGCAGCCTCCTCTTATCACCCCTCCACTTT. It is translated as CASSLLLSPLHF.

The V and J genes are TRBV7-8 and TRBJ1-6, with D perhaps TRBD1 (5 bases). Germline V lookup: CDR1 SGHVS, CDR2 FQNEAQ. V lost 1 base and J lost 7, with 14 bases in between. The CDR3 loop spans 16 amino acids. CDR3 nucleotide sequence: TGTGCCAGCAGCTTAGACAGGCCGTCTCCGAATTCACCCCTCCACTTT. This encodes CASSLDRPSPNSPLHF. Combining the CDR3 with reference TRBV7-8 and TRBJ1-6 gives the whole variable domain GAGVSQSPRYKVAKRGQDVALRCDPISGHVSLFWYQQALGQGPEFLTYFQNEAQLDKSGLPSDRFFAERPEGSVSTLKIQRTQQEDSAVYLCASSLDRPSPNSPLHFGNGTRLTVT.

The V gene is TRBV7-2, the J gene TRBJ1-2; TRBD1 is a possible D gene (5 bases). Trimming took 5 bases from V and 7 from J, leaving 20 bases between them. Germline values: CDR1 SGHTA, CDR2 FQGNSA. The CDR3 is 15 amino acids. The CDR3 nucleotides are TGTGCCAGCAGCCTCGGGGGGATCGGTATGCTTGGCTACACCTTC. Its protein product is CASSLGGIGMLGYTF.

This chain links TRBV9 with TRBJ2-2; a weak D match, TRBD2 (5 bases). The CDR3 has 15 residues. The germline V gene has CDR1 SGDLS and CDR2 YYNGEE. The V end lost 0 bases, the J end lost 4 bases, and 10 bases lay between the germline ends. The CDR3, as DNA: TGTGCCAGCAGCGTAGAATCTGGGAGCACCGGGGAGCTGTTTTTT. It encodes CASSVESGSTGELFF.

In DNA, the CDR3 is TGCAGCGTTGAAGAGGAGAACCAAGAGACCCAGTACTTC. Translating gives CSVEEENQETQYF. The gene calls are TRBV29-1 and TRBJ2-5; D call uncertain. CDR1 SQVTM and CDR2 ANQGSEA come from the germline V gene. CDR3 length: 13 residues. Between the trimmed V and J ends, which lost 0 bases and 0 bases, there was a span of 5 bases.

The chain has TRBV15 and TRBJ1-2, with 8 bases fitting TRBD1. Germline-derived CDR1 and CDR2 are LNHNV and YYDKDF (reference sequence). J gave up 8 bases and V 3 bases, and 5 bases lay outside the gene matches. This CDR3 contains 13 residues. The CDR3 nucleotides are TGTGCCACCAGCAGGGGGACAGGCAACGGCTACACCTTC. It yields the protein CATSRGTGNGYTF.

CDR3 residues: CASSPAQIQRINNEQFF. CDR3 sequence (DNA): TGTGCCAGCAGCCCCGCGCAAATCCAGCGGATAAACAATGAGCAGTTCTTC. The chain is built from TRBV5-6 and TRBJ2-1, with D possibly matching TRBD2 (5 bases). CDR3 size: 17 residues. Germline V gene sequence: CDR1 SGHDT, CDR2 YYEEEE. Trimming pared 4 bases from V and 5 bases from J, leaving 22 bases between.

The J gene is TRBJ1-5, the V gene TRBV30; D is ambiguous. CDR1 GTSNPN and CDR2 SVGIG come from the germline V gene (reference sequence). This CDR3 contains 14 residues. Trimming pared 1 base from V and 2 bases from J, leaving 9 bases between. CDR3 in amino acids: CAWSADTGNQPQHF. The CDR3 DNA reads TGTGCCTGGAGTGCCGACACAGGCAATCAGCCCCAGCATTTT.

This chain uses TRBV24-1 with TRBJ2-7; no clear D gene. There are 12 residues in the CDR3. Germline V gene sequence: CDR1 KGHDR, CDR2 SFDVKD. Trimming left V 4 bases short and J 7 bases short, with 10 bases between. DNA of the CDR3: TGTGCCACCAGTGACCCCGACTGGGAGCAGTACTTC. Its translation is CATSDPDWEQYF.

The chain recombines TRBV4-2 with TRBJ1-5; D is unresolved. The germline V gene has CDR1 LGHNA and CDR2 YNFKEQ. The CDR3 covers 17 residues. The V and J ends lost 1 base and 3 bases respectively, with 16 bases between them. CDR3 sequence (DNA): TGTGCCAGCAGCCAAGCCGCGGGGATTGAATACAATCAGCCCCAGCATTTT. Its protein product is CASSQAAGIEYNQPQHF.

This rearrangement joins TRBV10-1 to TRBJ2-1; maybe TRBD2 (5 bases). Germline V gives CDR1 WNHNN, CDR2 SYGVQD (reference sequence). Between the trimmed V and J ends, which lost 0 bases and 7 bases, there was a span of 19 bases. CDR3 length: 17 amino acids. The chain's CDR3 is CASSESTAGLLGNEQFF. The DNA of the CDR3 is TGCGCCAGCAGTGAGTCGACGGCGGGTCTCCTGGGGAATGAGCAGTTCTTC.

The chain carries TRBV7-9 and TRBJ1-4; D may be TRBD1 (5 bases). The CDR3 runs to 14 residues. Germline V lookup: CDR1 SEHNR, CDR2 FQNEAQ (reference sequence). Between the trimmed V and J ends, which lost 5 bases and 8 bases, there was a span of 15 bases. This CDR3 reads CASSLRAAGEKLFF. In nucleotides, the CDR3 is TGTGCCAGCAGCCTCAGGGCGGCGGGGGAAAAACTGTTTTTT.

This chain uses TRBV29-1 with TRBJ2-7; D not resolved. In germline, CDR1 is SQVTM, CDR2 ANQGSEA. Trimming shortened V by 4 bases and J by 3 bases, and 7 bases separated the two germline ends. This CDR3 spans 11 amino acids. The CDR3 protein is CSVGGDYEQYF. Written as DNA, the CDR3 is TGCAGCGTTGGCGGAGACTACGAGCAGTACTTC.

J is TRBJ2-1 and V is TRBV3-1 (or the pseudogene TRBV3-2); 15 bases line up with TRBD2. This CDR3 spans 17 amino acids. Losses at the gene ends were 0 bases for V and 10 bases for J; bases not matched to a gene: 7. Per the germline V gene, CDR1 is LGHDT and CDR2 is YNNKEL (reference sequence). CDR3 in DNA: TGTGCCAGCAGCCAAGATGGCGGACTAGCGGGAGGGAGGGAGCAGTTCTTC. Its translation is CASSQDGGLAGGREQFF.

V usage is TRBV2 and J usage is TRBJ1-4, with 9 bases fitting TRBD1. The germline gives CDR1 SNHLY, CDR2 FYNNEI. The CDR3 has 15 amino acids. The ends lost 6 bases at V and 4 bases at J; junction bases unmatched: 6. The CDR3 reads CASRLPGQGNEKLFF. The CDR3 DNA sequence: TGTGCCAGCAGGCTTCCGGGACAGGGTAATGAAAAACTGTTTTTT.

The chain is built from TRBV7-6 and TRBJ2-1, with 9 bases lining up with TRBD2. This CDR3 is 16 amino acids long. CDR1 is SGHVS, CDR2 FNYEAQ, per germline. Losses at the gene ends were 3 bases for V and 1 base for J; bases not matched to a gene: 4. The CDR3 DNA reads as TGTGCCAGCAGCTTGATGACTAGCGGATCCTACAATGAGCAGTTCTTC. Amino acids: CASSLMTSGSYNEQFF.

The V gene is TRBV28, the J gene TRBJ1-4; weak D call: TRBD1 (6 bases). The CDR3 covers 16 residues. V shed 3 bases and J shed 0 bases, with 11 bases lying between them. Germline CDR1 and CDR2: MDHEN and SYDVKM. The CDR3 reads CASSFLGGATNEKLFF. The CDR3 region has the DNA TGTGCCAGCAGTTTCCTAGGGGGTGCAACTAATGAAAAACTGTTTTTT.

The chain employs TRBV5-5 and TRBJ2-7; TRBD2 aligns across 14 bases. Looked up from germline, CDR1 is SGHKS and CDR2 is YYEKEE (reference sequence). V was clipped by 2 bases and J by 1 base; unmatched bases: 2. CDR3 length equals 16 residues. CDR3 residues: CASSFGLAGGSYEQYF. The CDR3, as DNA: TGTGCCAGCAGCTTCGGACTAGCGGGGGGATCCTACGAGCAGTACTTC. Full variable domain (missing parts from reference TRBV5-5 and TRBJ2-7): DAGVTQSPTHLIKTRGQQVTLRCSPISGHKSVSWYQQVLGQGPQFIFQYYEKEERGRGNFPDRFSARQFPNYSSELNVNALLLGDSALYLCASSFGLAGGSYEQYFGPGTRLTVT.

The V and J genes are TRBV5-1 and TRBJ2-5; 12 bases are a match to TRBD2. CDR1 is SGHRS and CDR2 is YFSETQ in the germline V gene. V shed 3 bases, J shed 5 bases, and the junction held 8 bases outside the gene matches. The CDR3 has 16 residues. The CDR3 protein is CASSSTSGSPGETQYF. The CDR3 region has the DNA TGCGCCAGCAGCTCGACTAGCGGGAGTCCGGGGGAGACCCAGTACTTC.

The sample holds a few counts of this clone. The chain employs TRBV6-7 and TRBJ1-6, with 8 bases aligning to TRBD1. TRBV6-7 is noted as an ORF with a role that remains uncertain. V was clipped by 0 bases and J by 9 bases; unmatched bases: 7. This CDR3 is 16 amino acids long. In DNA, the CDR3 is TGTGCCAGCAGTTACTCGGTATACAGGGGGGGTTCACCCCTCCACTTT. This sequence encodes CASSYSVYRGGSPLHF.